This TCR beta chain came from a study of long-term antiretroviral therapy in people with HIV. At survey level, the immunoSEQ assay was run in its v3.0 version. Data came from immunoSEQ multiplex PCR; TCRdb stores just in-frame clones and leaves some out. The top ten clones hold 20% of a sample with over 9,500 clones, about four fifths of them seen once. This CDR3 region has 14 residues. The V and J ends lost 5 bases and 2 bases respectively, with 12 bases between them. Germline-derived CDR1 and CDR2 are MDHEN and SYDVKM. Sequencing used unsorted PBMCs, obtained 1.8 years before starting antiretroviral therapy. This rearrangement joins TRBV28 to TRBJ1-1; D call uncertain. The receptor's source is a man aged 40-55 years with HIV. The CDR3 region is CASSPPGANTEAFF. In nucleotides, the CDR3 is TGTGCCAGCAGTCCTCCCGGAGCTAACACTGAAGCTTTCTTT.